The rows below give T cell receptor beta chains drawn from one sample of a study of blood T cell repertoires in COVID-19. Using immunoSEQ multiplex PCR, the repertoire was profiled, and TCRdb retains in-frame clones only, with some absent. The sample yields more than 25,000 clones, roughly 84% seen once. Sequenced input: peripheral blood. These TCRs come from a man older than 75 with active COVID-19. Each CDR3 is given with its conserved first and last residue. Fields, in order: clone size, CDR3 length, V gene, CDR3 protein. The size field is filled for only some rows; it gives once, few, many or a size class.

. | 13 | TRBV9 | CASSVGLSNEQFF
. | 12 | TRBV29-1 | CSVSANTGELFF
. | 15 | TRBV19 | CASSGTSAPGDTQYF
. | 16 | TRBV5-1 | CASSFTPGQVDNEQFF
. | 14 | TRBV12-5 | CASGGQGVLETQYF
. | 13 | TRBV19 | CASSIQLNYGYTF
. | 12 | TRBV6-2/TRBV6-3 | CASSSDRYGYTF
. | 15 | TRBV6-5 | CASSYSGTPNTEAFF
. | 15 | TRBV6-5 | CASTQGGGSVEKLFF
. | 15 | TRBV2 | CASSDQRGSTDTQYF
. | 16 | TRBV11-2 | CASSPVYSKTGNTIYF
few | 13 | TRBV6-5 | CASSTDRVYGYTF
. | 17 | TRBV6-1 | CASSERTRPFTYNEQFF
. | 17 | TRBV7-3 | CASRSPGQGDITGELFF
. | 15 | TRBV3-1/TRBV3-2 | CASSPGTSGYNEQFF
. | 14 | TRBV12-5 | CASGPGQGDYEQYF
. | 13 | TRBV6-2/TRBV6-3 | CASSFQVNQPQHF
. | 11 | TRBV20-1 | CSIWASYEQYF
. | 17 | TRBV18 | CASSPRGGQLSTDTQYF
. | 16 | TRBV7-9 | CASSPKTGSSGNTIYF
. | 15 | TRBV6-5 | CASRGGTGVQETQYF
. | 14 | TRBV7-2 | CASSRGRSTDTQYF
few | 13 | TRBV5-6 | CASSLVGGEEQYF
. | 16 | TRBV7-6 | CASSSSLGDRGLGYTF
. | 16 | TRBV27 | CASSLSGDLMNTEAFF
few | 15 | TRBV7-2 | CASSLGPDISYEQYF
once | 15 | TRBV3-1/TRBV3-2 | CASSQMGQGGTEAFF
. | 14 | TRBV6-5 | CASSYGQGAYEQYF
once | 15 | TRBV29-1 | CSVEAGGRQRGGYTF
. | 17 | TRBV19 | CASSAQGMTRGTGELFF
. | 14 | TRBV19 | CASSTRGSTDTQYF
. | 16 | TRBV4-2 | CASSLTGSSYNSPLHF
. | 13 | TRBV6-6 | CASSKGGGDGYTF
. | 13 | TRBV6-5 | CASKIQGTYEQYF
. | 13 | TRBV20-1 | CSARDRGRGGYTF
. | 15 | TRBV5-5 | CASSRDSYPTYEQYF
once | 11 | TRBV7-9 | CASWKAETQYF
. | 15 | TRBV5-6 | CASSLDRGRGEKLFF
few | 14 | TRBV5-1 | CASSLAPDTYEQYF
. | 15 | TRBV4-1 | CASSQAPTGGQPQHF
. | 16 | TRBV9 | CASSVVDGTQYNEQFF
. | 16 | TRBV5-5 | CASSLGTGSSNQPQHF
. | 14 | TRBV4-1 | CASSRGGDEETQYF
. | 16 | TRBV5-1 | CASSPSNPGQGGEQYF
. | 14 | TRBV5-1 | CASSTGQANYGYTF
. | 16 | TRBV29-1 | CSVGSATGRGLYGYTF
. | 13 | TRBV25-1 | CASSPAGNGELFF
. | 16 | TRBV25-1 | CASSKTGGAGNSPLHF
once | 12 | TRBV7-9 | CASRAGPGEQFF
. | 12 | TRBV7-7 | CASSGRVFEAFF
. | 14 | TRBV5-1 | CASSIRTSLHTQYF
. | 14 | TRBV5-1 | CASSLQGVTGELFF
. | 15 | TRBV6-5 | CASRLGQGAIEKLFF
. | 15 | TRBV5-5 | CASSRLSGGNQPQHF
medium-sized | 12 | TRBV19 | CASSIGGRSAFF
. | 17 | TRBV2 | CASSPGTGESGANVLTF
. | 16 | TRBV24-1 | CATSGGGTGDYNEQFF
. | 13 | TRBV2 | CASNPGRYNEQFF
once | 16 | TRBV20-1 | CSASSRLADYTDTQYF
once | 13 | TRBV20-1 | CSASKGQHDGYTF